One sample yielded the 8 T cell receptor beta chains listed below, sequenced in a study of blood T cell repertoires in COVID-19. TCRdb's copy holds only in-frame clones and misses some; the assay was immunoSEQ multiplex PCR. This table holds approximately 240,000 clones, 75% to 95% found once. Sequenced input: PBMCs or T cells enriched from blood (not recorded which). These receptors came from a woman aged 18-29 years who had recovered from COVID-19.

V is TRBV13 and J is TRBJ2-7; 7 bases match TRBD1. The CDR3 sequence is 14 residues long. After removal of 5 bases from V and 4 bases from J, the junction contained 8 bases not matched to a gene. Germline CDR1 reads PRHDT; CDR2 reads FYEKMQ (reference sequence). CDR3 DNA: TGTGCCAGCAGCCCCGGGACAGAGACTTACGAGCAGTACTTC. Translation gives CASSPGTETYEQYF. Together with reference TRBV13 and TRBJ2-7, the CDR3 gives the full variable domain: AAGVIQSPRHLIKEKRETATLKCYPIPRHDTVYWYQQGPGQDPQFLISFYEKMQSDKGSIPDRFSAQQFSDYHSELNMSSLELGDSALYFCASSPGTETYEQYFGPGTRLTVT.

This clone was observed once. The chain has TRBV4-2 and TRBJ2-7; 10 bases agree with TRBD2. Germline CDR1 and CDR2: LGHNA and YNFKEQ. Trimming at V came to 0 bases and at J to 5 bases, leaving 10 bases not matched to a gene. The CDR3 consists of 17 residues. CDR3 DNA: TGTGCCAGCAGCCAAGACAGGGCTAGCGGGAGAGCCCACGAGCAGTACTTC. Protein: CASSQDRASGRAHEQYF.

V and J are TRBV24-1 and TRBJ1-2; tentatively, D is TRBD1 (6 bases). This CDR3 contains 13 residues. Germline V gives CDR1 KGHDR, CDR2 SFDVKD. V was cut by 2 bases and J by 3 bases, with 6 bases left in between. The CDR3 sequence: CATSDWTDYGYTF. CDR3 nucleotides: TGTGCCACCAGTGATTGGACAGACTATGGCTACACCTTC.

The rearrangement links TRBV18 to TRBJ1-2; 9 bases match TRBD1. The J segment lost 8 bases and the V segment lost 3 bases, leaving 1 base of the junction unmatched. From germline, CDR1 is KGHSH and CDR2 LQKENI. This CDR3 comprises 12 residues. The CDR3 spells CASSPGTGGYTF. DNA for the CDR3: TGTGCCAGCTCACCTGGGACAGGGGGCTACACCTTC.

This chain uses TRBV7-9 with TRBJ1-1; D unresolved. The germline CDR1 and CDR2 sequences are SEHNR and FQNEAQ (reference sequence). The ends were cut back, 1 base at V and 3 bases at J, with 12 bases in the middle. The CDR3 spans 15 residues. The CDR3 spells CASSLVPGRDTEAFF. The DNA for the CDR3 is TGTGCCAGCAGCTTAGTCCCGGGAAGGGACACTGAAGCTTTCTTT.

This clone was found a few times. V usage is TRBV21-1 and J usage is TRBJ2-7; the DNA was not used to check the table's D call, TRBD2. TRBV21-1 is listed as a pseudogene. This CDR3 region has 15 residues. The CDR3 region is CASSKGGGTPYEQYF. The CDR3 DNA reads TGTGCCAGCAGCAAAGGGGGAGGGACCCCCTACGAGCAGTACTTC.

The rearrangement joins TRBV13 to TRBJ1-1; 7 bases are shared with TRBD1. The CDR3 runs to 13 residues. Germline trimming cut 5 bases from V and 4 bases from J; bases unmatched to any gene: 4. From germline, CDR1 is PRHDT and CDR2 FYEKMQ (reference sequence). The chain's CDR3 is CASSNQGGTEAFF. For the CDR3, the DNA is TGTGCCAGCAGCAACCAGGGGGGCACTGAAGCTTTCTTT.

The chain carries TRBV5-5 and TRBJ1-5, with D unresolved. The CDR3 spans 14 residues. CDR1 is SGHKS, CDR2 YYEKEE, per germline (reference sequence). V lost 3 bases and J lost 0, with 7 bases in between. DNA for the CDR3: TGTGCCAGCAGCTCGGTTGATAGCAATCAGCCCCAGCATTTT. This encodes CASSSVDSNQPQHF. The entire variable domain, with the rest obtained from reference TRBV5-5 and TRBJ1-5, is as follows: DAGVTQSPTHLIKTRGQQVTLRCSPISGHKSVSWYQQVLGQGPQFIFQYYEKEERGRGNFPDRFSARQFPNYSSELNVNALLLGDSALYLCASSSVDSNQPQHFGDGTRLSIL.